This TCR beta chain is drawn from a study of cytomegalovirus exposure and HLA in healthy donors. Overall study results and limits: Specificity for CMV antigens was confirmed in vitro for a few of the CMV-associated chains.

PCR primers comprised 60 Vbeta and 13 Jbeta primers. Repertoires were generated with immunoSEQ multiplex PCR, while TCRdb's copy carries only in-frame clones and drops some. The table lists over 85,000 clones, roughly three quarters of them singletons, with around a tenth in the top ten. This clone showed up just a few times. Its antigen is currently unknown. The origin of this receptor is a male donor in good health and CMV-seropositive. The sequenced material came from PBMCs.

CDR3 residues: CAIRVAGETDTQYF. Written as DNA, the CDR3 is TGTGCCATCAGGGTAGCGGGAGAGACAGATACGCAGTATTTT. The chain recombines TRBV10-3 with TRBJ2-3; 9 nucleotides agree with TRBD2. V shed 6 bases and J 3 bases; nucleotides not matched to a gene: 4. The CDR3 runs 14 residues. Germline V CDR1 and CDR2: ENHRY, SYGVKD.